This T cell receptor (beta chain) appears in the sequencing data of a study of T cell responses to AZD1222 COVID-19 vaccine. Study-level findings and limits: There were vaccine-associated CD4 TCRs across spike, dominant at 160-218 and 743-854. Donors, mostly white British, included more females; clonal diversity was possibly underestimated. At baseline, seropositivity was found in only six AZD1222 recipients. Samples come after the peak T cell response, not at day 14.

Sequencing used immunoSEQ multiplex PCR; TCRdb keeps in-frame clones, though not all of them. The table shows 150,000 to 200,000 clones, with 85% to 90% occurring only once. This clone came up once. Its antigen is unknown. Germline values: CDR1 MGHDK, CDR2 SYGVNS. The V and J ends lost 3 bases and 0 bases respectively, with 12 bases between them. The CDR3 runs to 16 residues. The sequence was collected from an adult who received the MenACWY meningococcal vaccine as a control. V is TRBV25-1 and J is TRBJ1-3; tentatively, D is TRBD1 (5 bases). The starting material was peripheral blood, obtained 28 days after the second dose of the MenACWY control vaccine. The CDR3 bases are TGTGCCAGCAGTGAGAGACAGCCTTACTCTGGAAACACCATATATTTT. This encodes CASSERQPYSGNTIYF.